Listed here are 21 T cell receptor beta chains from one sample, sequenced in a study of blood T cell repertoires in COVID-19. TCRdb's table, derived via immunoSEQ multiplex PCR, lists solely in-frame clones and lacks some. The data show about 200,000 clones, around 85% seen once. Sequenced material: peripheral blood. Source of these receptors: a human donor in a cohort sampled during active COVID-19.

The rearrangement uses TRBV18 and TRBJ1-1; D unresolved. V was cut by 0 bases and J by 1 base, with 3 bases left in between. CDR3 size: 13 residues. The germline V gene encodes CDR1 KGHSH and CDR2 LQKENI. The chain's CDR3 is CASSPPRNTEAFF. The CDR3 nucleotides are TGTGCCAGCTCACCACCCAGGAACACTGAAGCTTTCTTT.

V is TRBV11-3 and J is TRBJ2-2; 9 nucleotides align to TRBD1. This CDR3 region has 17 residues. Unmatched junction bases numbered 10, after V lost 5 bases and J lost 3 bases. The germline gives CDR1 SGHNT, CDR2 YENEEA. The CDR3 region is CASSRGQGIGDTGELFF. In DNA form, the CDR3 reads TGTGCCAGCAGCCGCGGACAGGGGATTGGGGACACCGGGGAGCTGTTTTTT.

The rearrangement uses TRBV24-1 and TRBJ2-7, with unresolved D. CDR3 length: 13 amino acids. Germline V gene sequence: CDR1 KGHDR, CDR2 SFDVKD. Trimming shortened V by 3 bases and J by 4 bases, and 9 bases separated the two germline ends. The DNA for the CDR3 is TGTGCCACCAGTGATCCAAACAAATACGAGCAGTACTTC. Its protein product is CATSDPNKYEQYF.

This clone was observed a single time. The V gene is TRBV19, the J gene TRBJ1-5; perhaps TRBD1 as D (5 bases). Per germline, CDR1 LNHDA and CDR2 SQIVND (reference sequence). V was trimmed by 5 bases and J by 7 bases, leaving 12 bases between them. This CDR3 is built from 13 residues. This chain's CDR3 is CASSVQVAQPQHF. The CDR3 DNA reads as TGTGCCAGTAGTGTACAGGTCGCCCAGCCCCAGCATTTT.

V is TRBV5-1 and J is TRBJ1-6, with TRBD1 matching 8 bases. The germline V gene encodes CDR1 SGHRS and CDR2 YFSETQ. The CDR3 extends over 20 amino acids. V lost 0 bases to trimming and J lost 0 bases; unmatched junction nucleotides: 11. CDR3 in amino acids: CASSLDPIKTGGSYNSPLHF. The CDR3 bases are TGCGCCAGCAGCTTGGACCCTATCAAAACAGGGGGCTCCTATAATTCACCCCTCCACTTT. Supplemented by reference TRBV5-1 and TRBJ1-6, the full variable domain reads KAGVTQTPRYLIKTRGQQVTLSCSPISGHRSVSWYQQTPGQGLQFLFEYFSETQRNKGNFPGRFSGRQFSNSRSEMNVSTLELGDSALYLCASSLDPIKTGGSYNSPLHFGNGTRLTVT.

The rearrangement links TRBV11-2 to TRBJ1-2; D may be TRBD1 (6 bases). The CDR3 totals 16 residues. V was cut by 4 bases and J by 4 bases, with 19 bases left in between. CDR1 and CDR2 (germline): SGHAT, FQNNGV. CDR3 bases: TGTGCCAGCAGCTCGTTGCGGGGGGGCATGATCTATGGCTACACCTTC. Its protein product is CASSSLRGGMIYGYTF.

This clone was seen only once. This sequence joins TRBV6-5 and TRBJ1-2, with D possibly matching TRBD1 (6 bases). Germline CDR1 MNHEY, CDR2 SVGAGI. The CDR3 runs 14 residues. Trimming stripped 2 bases from V and 3 bases from J, with 10 bases between. CDR3 region: CASSYQGQYYGYTF. In nucleotides, the CDR3 is TGTGCCAGCAGTTACCAAGGACAGTACTATGGCTACACCTTC.

The chain combines TRBV6-6 with TRBJ2-6; TRBD1 matches at 10 bases. This CDR3 has 15 residues. The trim removed 2 bases at V and 7 bases at J, leaving 2 bases unmatched. CDR1 MNHNY and CDR2 SVGAGI come from the germline V gene (reference sequence). DNA of the CDR3: TGTGCCAGCAGTTACGGGACAGGGGCAGCCAACGTCCTGACTTTC. Translated, it gives CASSYGTGAANVLTF.

This clone was detected only a few times. The genes are TRBV7-3 and TRBJ2-1, with TRBD2 matching 8 bases. Germline lookup yields CDR1 SGHTA and CDR2 FQGTGA. Unmatched junction bases numbered 4, after V lost 6 bases and J lost 9 bases. The CDR3 has 12 amino acids. The CDR3 bases are TGTGCCAGCAGTATCAGCGGGAGTGAGCAGTTCTTC. It yields the protein CASSISGSEQFF.

V gene TRBV2 combines with J gene TRBJ2-3; 14 bases match TRBD2. The trim removed 9 bases at V and 6 bases at J, leaving 8 bases unmatched. Per germline, CDR1 SNHLY and CDR2 FYNNEI. The CDR3 consists of 15 residues. DNA of the CDR3: TGTGCCAGAGTGAGACTAGCGGGAGGGAGGGATACGCAGTATTTT. Its translation is CARVRLAGGRDTQYF. Full variable domain (outside the CDR3, taken from reference TRBV2 and TRBJ2-3): EPEVTQTPSHQVTQMGQEVILRCVPISNHLYFYWYRQILGQKVEFLVSFYNNEISEKSEIFDDQFSVERPDGSNFTLKIRSTKLEDSAMYFCARVRLAGGRDTQYFGPGTRLTVL.

The rearrangement joins TRBV19 to TRBJ2-7, with D maybe TRBD1 (6 bases). V lost 4 bases to trimming and J lost 9 bases, with 19 bases between them. Germline CDR1 and CDR2: LNHDA and SQIVND (reference sequence). The CDR3 has 14 residues. The CDR3 sequence: CASSTRDTLVRQYF. CDR3 bases: TGTGCCAGTAGTACCCGGGACACCCTGGTTCGGCAGTACTTC.

This clone was picked up a small number of times. This chain connects TRBV28 to TRBJ1-1; 8 bases are a match to TRBD1. CDR3 length equals 14 residues. The junction had 3 bases not matched to a gene; V was cut back by 3 bases and J by 3 bases. Germline V gene sequence: CDR1 MDHEN, CDR2 SYDVKM. CDR3 in DNA: TGTGCCAGCAGTTTTTGGACAGGGTACACTGAAGCTTTCTTT. Protein product: CASSFWTGYTEAFF.

This sequence joins TRBV11-2 and TRBJ2-1; 13 bases are a match to TRBD2. Germline CDR1 reads SGHAT; CDR2 reads FQNNGV. The trim removed 5 bases at V and 4 bases at J, leaving 8 bases unmatched. The CDR3 is made up of 17 amino acids. CDR3 region: CASSPIPGLAGYNEQFF. The CDR3 DNA sequence: TGTGCCAGCAGCCCTATTCCGGGACTAGCGGGGTACAATGAGCAGTTCTTC.

The CDR3 coding sequence is TGTGCCAGCAGTGAAATGGGGGGGGCTTTTTTGGGGCGCTGCACCTTC. It yields the protein CASSEMGGAFLGRCTF. This chain uses TRBV6-1 with TRBJ1-2, with D possibly being TRBD1 (6 bases). Germline CDR1 reads MNHNS; CDR2 reads SASEGT. The CDR3 has 16 residues. Trimming pared 2 bases from V and 13 bases from J, leaving 26 bases between.

CDR3 protein: CASSGTGATNEKLFF. The CDR3 DNA reads TGCGCCAGCAGCGGGACAGGGGCAACTAATGAAAAACTGTTTTTT. The J gene is TRBJ1-4, the V gene TRBV5-1; 10 bases align to TRBD1. V was clipped by 4 bases and J by 0 bases; unmatched bases: 0. The CDR3 is made up of 15 amino acids. Germline values: CDR1 SGHRS, CDR2 YFSETQ.

V is TRBV21-1 and J is TRBJ2-1; TRBD2 was called by the table and not checked on the DNA. TRBV21-1 is annotated as a pseudogene. The CDR3 covers 14 residues. This chain's CDR3 is CASLRLAGGDEQFF. The DNA for the CDR3 is TGTGCCAGCCTTAGACTAGCGGGAGGGGATGAGCAGTTCTTC.

The V and J genes are TRBV7-9 and TRBJ1-5, with 7 bases lining up with TRBD1. The J segment lost 6 bases and the V segment lost 5 bases, leaving 7 bases of the junction unmatched. Germline V gives CDR1 SEHNR, CDR2 FQNEAQ (reference sequence). The CDR3 has 14 amino acids. The CDR3 region has the DNA TGTGCCAGCAGCCTAACAGGGGTTCGTCAGCCCCAGCATTTT. Protein product: CASSLTGVRQPQHF.

This clone was picked up one time. J is TRBJ2-5 and V is TRBV5-6; tentatively, D is TRBD1 (6 bases). Trimming pared 4 bases from V and 4 bases from J, leaving 17 bases between. There are 15 residues in the CDR3. Germline assignment: CDR1 SGHDT and CDR2 YYEEEE. The CDR3 loop is CASSEFPQGPETQYF. The DNA for the CDR3 is TGTGCCAGCAGCGAATTCCCACAGGGTCCAGAGACCCAGTACTTC. Full variable domain (outside the CDR3, taken from reference TRBV5-6 and TRBJ2-5): DAGVTQSPTHLIKTRGQQVTLRCSPKSGHDTVSWYQQALGQGPQFIFQYYEEEERQRGNFPDRFSGHQFPNYSSELNVNALLLGDSALYLCASSEFPQGPETQYFGPGTRLLVL.

Concerning this clone itself: The sample carries other DNA sequences with the same CDR3. J is TRBJ2-7 and V is TRBV5-1, with a possible D match to TRBD2 (5 bases). The V and J ends lost 0 bases and 2 bases respectively, with 9 bases between them. Germline V gene sequence: CDR1 SGHRS, CDR2 YFSETQ. The CDR3 has 14 residues. CDR3 nucleotides: TGCGCCAGCAGCTTGGTGGTAGCGCCCTACGAGCAGTACTTC. Translation gives CASSLVVAPYEQYF.

The genes are TRBV7-9 and TRBJ1-6; perhaps TRBD1 as D (6 bases). V lost 4 bases, J lost 5 bases, and 9 bases lay in between. Germline-derived CDR1 and CDR2 are SEHNR and FQNEAQ (reference sequence). This CDR3 is 14 amino acids long. The CDR3 nucleotides are TGTGCCAGCAGCTCGACAGGAGATAATTCACCCCTCCACTTT. It translates to CASSSTGDNSPLHF.

This chain joins TRBV21-1 and TRBJ2-7; the table's D call, TRBD2, was not checked against the DNA. TRBV21-1 is classified as a pseudogene. CDR3 length equals 16 residues. The CDR3 loop is CASSKYRDYGFYEQYF. CDR3 DNA: TGTGCCAGCAGCAAATATAGGGACTACGGTTTCTACGAGCAGTACTTC.